The source of this T cell receptor (beta chain) is a study of blood T cell repertoires in COVID-19. Study as a whole: Researchers got acute and convalescent COVID-19 samples from the United States, Italy and Spain. The analysed material was cDNA or gDNA that came from T cells, B-cell-depleted T cells, or PBMCs.

Patients from Seattle were sampled longitudinally, starting during active infection. As handled by the study authors: Counts of nucleated cells, estimated from reference gene primer amplification, were obtained. Assay: immunoSEQ multiplex PCR; the TCRdb copy retains only in-frame clones and omits some. The V and J calls and clone size come from that table; D and trimming were worked out from the DNA. Among fewer than 350,000 clones, 80% to 90% were seen once, and the ten largest hold approximately 12%. The CDR3 runs to 14 residues. Trimming took 0 bases from V and 2 from J, leaving 7 bases between them. Germline V CDR1 and CDR2: SGHNT, YYREEE (reference sequence).

The chain uses TRBV5-4 and TRBJ2-3; D gene ambiguous. Sequencing used peripheral blood. The clonotype comes from a woman aged 25-40 years with COVID-19, enrolled during active disease. CDR3 in amino acids: CASSLGGPTDTQYF. The CDR3 region has the DNA TGTGCCAGCAGCTTGGGTGGGCCCACAGATACGCAGTATTTT.